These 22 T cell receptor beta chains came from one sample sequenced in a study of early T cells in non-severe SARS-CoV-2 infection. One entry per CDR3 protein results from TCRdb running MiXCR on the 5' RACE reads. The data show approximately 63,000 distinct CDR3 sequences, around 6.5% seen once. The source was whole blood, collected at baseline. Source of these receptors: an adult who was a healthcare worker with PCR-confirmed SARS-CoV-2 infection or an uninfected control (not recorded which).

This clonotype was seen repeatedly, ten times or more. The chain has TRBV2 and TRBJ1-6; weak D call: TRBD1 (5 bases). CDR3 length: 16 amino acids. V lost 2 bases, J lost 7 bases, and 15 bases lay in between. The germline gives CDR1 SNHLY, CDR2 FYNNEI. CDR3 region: CASSERLTALNSPLHF. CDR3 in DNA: TGTGCCAGCAGTGAACGTCTGACAGCATTGAATTCACCCCTCCACTTT.

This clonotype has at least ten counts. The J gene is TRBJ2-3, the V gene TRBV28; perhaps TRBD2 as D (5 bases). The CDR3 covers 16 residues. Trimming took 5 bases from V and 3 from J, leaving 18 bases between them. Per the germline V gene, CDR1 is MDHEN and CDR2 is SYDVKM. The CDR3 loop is CASSPPRWEQTDTQYF. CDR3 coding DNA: TGTGCCAGCAGTCCACCCAGGTGGGAGCAGACAGATACGCAGTATTTT.

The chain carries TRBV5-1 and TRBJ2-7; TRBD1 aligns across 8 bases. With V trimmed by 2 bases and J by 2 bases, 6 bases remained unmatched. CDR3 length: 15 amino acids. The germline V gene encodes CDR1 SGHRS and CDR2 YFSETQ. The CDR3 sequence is CASSFGQGSTYEQYF. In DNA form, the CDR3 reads TGCGCCAGCAGCTTCGGACAGGGAAGTACCTACGAGCAGTACTTC.

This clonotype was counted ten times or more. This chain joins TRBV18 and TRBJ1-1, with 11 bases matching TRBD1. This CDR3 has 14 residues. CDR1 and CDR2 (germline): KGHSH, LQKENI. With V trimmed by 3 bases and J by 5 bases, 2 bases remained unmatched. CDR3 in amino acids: CASSPGQGGTEAFF. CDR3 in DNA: TGTGCCAGCTCACCGGGACAGGGGGGAACTGAAGCTTTCTTT.

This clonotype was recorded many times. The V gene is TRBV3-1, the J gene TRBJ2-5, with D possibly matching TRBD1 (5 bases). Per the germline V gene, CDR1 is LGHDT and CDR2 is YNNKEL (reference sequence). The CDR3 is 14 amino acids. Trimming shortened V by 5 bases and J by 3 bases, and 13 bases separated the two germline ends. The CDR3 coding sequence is TGTGCCAGCAGCGTTAGACAGACAAAAGAGACCCAGTACTTC. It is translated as CASSVRQTKETQYF.

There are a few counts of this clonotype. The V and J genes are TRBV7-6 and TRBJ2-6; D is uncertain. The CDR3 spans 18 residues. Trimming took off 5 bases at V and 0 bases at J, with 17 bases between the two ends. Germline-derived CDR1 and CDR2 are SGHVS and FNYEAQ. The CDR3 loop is CASSRDGSKSSGANVLTF. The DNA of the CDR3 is TGTGCCAGCAGCCGCGACGGCTCAAAGAGCTCTGGGGCCAACGTCCTGACTTTC.

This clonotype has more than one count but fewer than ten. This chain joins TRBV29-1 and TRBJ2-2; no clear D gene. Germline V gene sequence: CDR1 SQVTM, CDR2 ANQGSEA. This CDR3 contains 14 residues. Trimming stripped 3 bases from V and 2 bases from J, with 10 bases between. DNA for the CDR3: TGCAGCGTTGACCAACACGAAAACACCGGGGAGCTGTTTTTT. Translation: CSVDQHENTGELFF.

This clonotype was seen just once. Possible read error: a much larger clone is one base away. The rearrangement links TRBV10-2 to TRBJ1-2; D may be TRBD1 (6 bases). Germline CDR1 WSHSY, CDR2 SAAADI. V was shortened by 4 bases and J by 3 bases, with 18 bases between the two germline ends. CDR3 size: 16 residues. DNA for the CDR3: TGCGCCAGCAGTGTCGGGACACCGCCTGTGGACTATGGCTACACCTTC. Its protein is CASSVGTPPVDYGYTF.

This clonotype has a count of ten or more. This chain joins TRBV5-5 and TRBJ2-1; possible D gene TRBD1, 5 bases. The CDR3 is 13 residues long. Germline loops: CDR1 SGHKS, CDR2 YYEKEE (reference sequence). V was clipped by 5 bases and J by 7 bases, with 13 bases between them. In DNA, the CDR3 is TGTGCCAGCAGGCAGGGTGGGATGAATGAGCAGTTCTTC. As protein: CASRQGGMNEQFF.

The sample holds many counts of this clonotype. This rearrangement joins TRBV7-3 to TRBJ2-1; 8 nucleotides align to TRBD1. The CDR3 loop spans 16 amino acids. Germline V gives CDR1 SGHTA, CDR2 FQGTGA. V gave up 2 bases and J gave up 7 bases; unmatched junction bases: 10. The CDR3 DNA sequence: TGTGCCAGCAGCTTACGCGCAGGGGGCGTGACTAATGAGCAGTTCTTC. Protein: CASSLRAGGVTNEQFF. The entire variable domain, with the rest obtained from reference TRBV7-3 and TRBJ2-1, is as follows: GAGVSQTPSNKVTEKGKYVELRCDPISGHTALYWYRQSLGQGPEFLIYFQGTGAADDSGLPNDRFFAVRPEGSVSTLKIQRTERGDSAVYLCASSLRAGGVTNEQFFGPGTRLTVL.

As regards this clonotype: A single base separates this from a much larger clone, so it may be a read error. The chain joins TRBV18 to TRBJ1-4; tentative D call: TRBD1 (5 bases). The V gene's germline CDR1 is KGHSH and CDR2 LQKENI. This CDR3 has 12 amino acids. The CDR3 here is CASSPEDTRLIF. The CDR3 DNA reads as TGTGCCAGCTCACCCGAGGACACCCGACTGATTTTT.

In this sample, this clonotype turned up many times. As DNA, the CDR3 is TGCGCCAGCAGCCAAGTAGGAAACAGGGGGAGGAAGACCCAGTACTTC. It translates to CASSQVGNRGRKTQYF. The gene calls are TRBV4-1 and TRBJ2-5; the match to TRBD1 covers 8 bases. Trimming cost V 1 base and J 6 bases; bases outside gene matches: 10. This CDR3 is 16 amino acids long. Germline-derived CDR1 and CDR2 are MGHRA and YSYEKL.

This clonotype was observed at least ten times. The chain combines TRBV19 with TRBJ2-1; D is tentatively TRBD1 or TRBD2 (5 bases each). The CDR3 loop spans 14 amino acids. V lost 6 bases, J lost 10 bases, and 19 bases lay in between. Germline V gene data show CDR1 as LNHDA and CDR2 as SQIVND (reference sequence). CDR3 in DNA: TGTGCCAGTAGCAATCCGGGACCCATTGGGGAGCAGTTCTTC. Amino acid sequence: CASSNPGPIGEQFF. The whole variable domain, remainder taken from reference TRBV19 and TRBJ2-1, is DGGITQSPKYLFRKEGQNVTLSCEQNLNHDAMYWYRQDPGQGLRLIYYSQIVNDFQKGDIAEGYSVSREKKESFPLTVTSAQKNPTAFYLCASSNPGPIGEQFFGPGTRLTVL.

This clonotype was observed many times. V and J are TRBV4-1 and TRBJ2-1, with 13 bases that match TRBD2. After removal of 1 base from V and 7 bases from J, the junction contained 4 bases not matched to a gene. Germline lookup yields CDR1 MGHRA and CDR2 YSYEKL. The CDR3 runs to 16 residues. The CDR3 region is CASSQGTSGSWNEQFF. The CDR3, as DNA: TGCGCCAGCAGCCAAGGGACTAGCGGGAGTTGGAATGAGCAGTTCTTC.

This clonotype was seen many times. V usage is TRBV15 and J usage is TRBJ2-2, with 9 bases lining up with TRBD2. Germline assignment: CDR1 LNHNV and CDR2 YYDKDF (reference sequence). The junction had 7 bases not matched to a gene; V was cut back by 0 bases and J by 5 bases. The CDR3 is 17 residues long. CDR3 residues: CATSRDIGLALTGELFF. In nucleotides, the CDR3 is TGTGCCACCAGCAGAGATATCGGACTAGCGTTGACCGGGGAGCTGTTTTTT.

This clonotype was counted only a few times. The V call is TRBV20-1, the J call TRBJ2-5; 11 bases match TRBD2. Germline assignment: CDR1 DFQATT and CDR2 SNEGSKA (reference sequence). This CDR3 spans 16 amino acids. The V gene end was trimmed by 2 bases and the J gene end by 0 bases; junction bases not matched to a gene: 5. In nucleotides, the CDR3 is TGCAGTGCTAGACCAGCTAGCGGGAGGCACCAAGAGACCCAGTACTTC. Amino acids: CSARPASGRHQETQYF.

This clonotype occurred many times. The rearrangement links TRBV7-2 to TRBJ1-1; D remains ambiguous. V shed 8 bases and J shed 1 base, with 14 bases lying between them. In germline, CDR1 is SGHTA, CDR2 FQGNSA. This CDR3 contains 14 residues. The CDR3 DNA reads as TGTGCCAGCGGGCTGTCCGAGGGGAACACTGAAGCTTTCTTT. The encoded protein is CASGLSEGNTEAFF.

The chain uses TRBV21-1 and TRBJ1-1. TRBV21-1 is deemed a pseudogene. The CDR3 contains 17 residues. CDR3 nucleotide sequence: TGTGCCAGCAGCCAAAGAGGCTCAGACACTAAGAACACTGAAGCTTTCTTT. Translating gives CASSQRGSDTKNTEAFF.

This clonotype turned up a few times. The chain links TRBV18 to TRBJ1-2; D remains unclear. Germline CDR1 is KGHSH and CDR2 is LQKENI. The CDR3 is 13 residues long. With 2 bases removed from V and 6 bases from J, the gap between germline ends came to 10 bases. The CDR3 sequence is CASSPYPTDGYTF. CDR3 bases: TGTGCCAGCTCACCATACCCTACGGATGGCTACACCTTC.

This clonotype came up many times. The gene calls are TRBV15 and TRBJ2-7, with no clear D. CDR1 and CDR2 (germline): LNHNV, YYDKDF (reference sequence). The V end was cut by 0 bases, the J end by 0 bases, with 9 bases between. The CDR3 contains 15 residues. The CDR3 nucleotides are TGTGCCACCAGCAGAGATCAAGGATACTCCTACGAGCAGTACTTC. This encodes CATSRDQGYSYEQYF.

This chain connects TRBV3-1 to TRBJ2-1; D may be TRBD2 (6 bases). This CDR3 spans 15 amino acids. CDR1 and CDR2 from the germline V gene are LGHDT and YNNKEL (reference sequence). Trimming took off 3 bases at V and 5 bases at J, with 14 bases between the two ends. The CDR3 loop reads CASSHTSKLNNEQFF. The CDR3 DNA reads TGTGCCAGCAGCCATACTAGCAAGCTGAACAATGAGCAGTTCTTC.

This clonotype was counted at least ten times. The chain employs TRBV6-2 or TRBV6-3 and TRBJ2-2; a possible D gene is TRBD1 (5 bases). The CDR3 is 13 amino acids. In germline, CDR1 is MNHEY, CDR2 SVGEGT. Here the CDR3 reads CAAAVQGTGELFF. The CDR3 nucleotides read TGTGCAGCAGCTGTCCAGGGCACCGGGGAGCTGTTTTTT.